This T cell receptor (beta chain) stems from a study of cytomegalovirus exposure and HLA in healthy donors. 60 Vbeta and 13 Jbeta primers were used in PCR. Only in-frame clones appear in the TCRdb table, and some are missing; sequencing was by immunoSEQ multiplex PCR. The sample contains roughly 100,000 clones, approximately 76% of which appear only once. General observations from the study: The authors assumed roughly uniform sequencing depth across donors for presence/absence analyses. A reported reduction in N-insertions relative to the approximately 640-donor mean was seen in an Asian-associated ancestry cluster in a later analysis. Under in vitro conditions, a few CMV-associated chains were confirmed as specific for CMV antigens.

As for this clone: The antigen remains unidentified.

Trimming pared 0 bases from V and 4 bases from J, leaving 16 bases between. The CDR3 extends over 17 amino acids. Germline CDR1 reads PRHDT; CDR2 reads FYEKMQ (reference sequence). The sequenced material came from PBMCs. The source is a woman aged 55-75 years in good health and CMV-seropositive. This rearrangement joins TRBV13 to TRBJ1-3; D perhaps matches TRBD1 (5 bases). The CDR3 region is CASSLGRGGIDGNTIYF. For the CDR3, the DNA is TGTGCCAGCAGCTTAGGCCGGGGGGGAATTGACGGAAACACCATATATTTT.